This T cell receptor beta chain stems from a study of CD8 T cells in ankylosing spondylitis listed by TCRdb under 2017. Looking at the study overall: The study set out to find disease-linked TCR variants by profiling T cell receptor beta repertoires in ankylosing spondylitis patients and healthy donors. In total, the full study cohort was made up of about 110 healthy donors and 25 ankylosing spondylitis patients. Peripheral blood was sampled, and synovial fluid was additionally collected from ankylosing spondylitis patients.

This clonotype has only a few counts. Its target antigen remains unknown. No base qualities exist here, and no much larger clone lies one base off it. Trimming accounts for 2 bases at V and 4 bases at J, while the number of junction bases matched to no gene is 10. From cysteine to phenylalanine, the CDR3 is 15 amino acids long. The only DNA kept is the CDR3, 45 bases in frame from the first base. Sequences DFQATT (CDR1) and SNEGSKA (CDR2) are obtained from the germline V gene (reference sequence). Sequenced on an Illumina HiSeq 2500. Quantitative 5'-RACE with molecular barcodes was used to prepare TCR beta libraries. Regarding the original processing steps: To identify disease-linked TCR variants, a new computational method was used, one built on a probabilistic model of VDJ rearrangement. Through fastp at Q25 and MiXCR, TCRdb rebuilt clones from the public reads, retaining in-frame beta chains. CDR3 protein sequences are deduplicated, and each keeps its most common genes and DNA. TCRdb, rather than the study authors, made the V and J calls. The sample table contains approximately 100,000 distinct CDR3 sequences; only one count was recorded for about 8.6% of them. Jointly, the top ten make up around 10% of the sample.

Results and caveats for the whole study, not just this receptor: Blood from ankylosing spondylitis patients appeared to be characterized by a TCR beta motif composed of about eight highly homologous amino acid variants. Some motif variants were previously reported in synovial fluid and blood of reactive arthritis patients, suggesting common disease-initiation mechanisms. Significant enrichment of the disease-linked clones was reported in matched synovial fluid samples from ankylosing spondylitis patients. The disease-linked clones showed a CD8+ phenotype and occurred at relatively low frequencies in peripheral blood.

This chain joins TRBV20-1 to TRBJ1-1, with TRBD1 identical over 7 junction bases. Sequences were obtained from blood, either unsorted or a sorted T cell fraction (not recorded which). This clonotype was obtained from a male donor with ankylosing spondylitis or in good health (not recorded which). The DNA sequence follows: TGCAGTGCTAGACCGTTTGACAGGGTCCCCACTGAAGCTTTCTTT. Its translation reads: CSARPFDRVPTEAFF.